This TCR beta chain is from a study of blood T cell repertoires in COVID-19. Study-level information: From the United States, Italy and Spain came samples of acute and convalescent COVID-19. T cells, B-cell-depleted T cells, or PBMCs provided the cDNA or gDNA that served as material.

In the original workflow: Scientists estimated how many nucleated cells there were by amplifying reference gene primers. This table comes from immunoSEQ multiplex PCR, and its TCRdb copy is limited to in-frame clones, with some not included. For V, J and clone size, that table is used; D and trimming come from the DNA. Altogether around 100,000 clones are present, less than 85% being singletons, with the ten largest covering roughly 24%. The CDR3 has 13 residues. Per the germline V gene, CDR1 is SGDLS and CDR2 is YYNGEE. Trimming shortened V by 0 bases and J by 4 bases, and 4 bases separated the two germline ends.

The sequence was obtained from a human donor in a cohort sampled during active COVID-19. This chain joins TRBV9 and TRBJ1-4; no firm D call. Sequenced material: peripheral blood. This chain's CDR3 is CASSVGHNEKLFF. Written as DNA, the CDR3 is TGTGCCAGCAGCGTAGGTCATAATGAAAAACTGTTTTTT.